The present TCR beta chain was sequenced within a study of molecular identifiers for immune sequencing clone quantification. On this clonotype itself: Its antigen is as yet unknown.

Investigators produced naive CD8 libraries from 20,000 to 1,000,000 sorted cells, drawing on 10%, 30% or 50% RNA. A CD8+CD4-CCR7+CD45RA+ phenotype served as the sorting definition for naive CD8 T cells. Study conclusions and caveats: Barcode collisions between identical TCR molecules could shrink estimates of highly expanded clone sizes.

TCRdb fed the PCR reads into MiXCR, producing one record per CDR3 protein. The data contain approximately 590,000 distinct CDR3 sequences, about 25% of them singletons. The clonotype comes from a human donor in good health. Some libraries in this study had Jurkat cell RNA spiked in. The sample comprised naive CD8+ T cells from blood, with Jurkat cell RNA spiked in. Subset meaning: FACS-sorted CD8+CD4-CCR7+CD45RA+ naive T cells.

CDR3 in amino acids: CASSLLGYDEKLFF. The CDR3 nucleotides are TGTGCCAGCAGTTTATTAGGGTATGATGAAAAACTGTTTTTT. V usage is TRBV27 and J usage is TRBJ1-4; D gene uncertain. From germline, CDR1 is MNHEY and CDR2 SMNVEV (reference sequence). This CDR3 region has 14 residues. Trimming left V 1 base short and J 6 bases short, with 9 bases between.